This T cell receptor beta chain was observed in a study of control samples from healthy donors and cancer patients. The CDR3 sequence is 14 residues long. The germline V and J ends were trimmed by 5 bases and 0 bases, with 8 bases remaining between them. CDR1 and CDR2 (germline): SEHNR, FQNEAQ (reference sequence). Some clones are missing from TCRdb's copy, which holds only in-frame ones; the method was immunoSEQ multiplex PCR. The sample has around 79,000 clones, more than 85% seen once. Source material: PBMCs. This chain links TRBV7-9 with TRBJ2-1, with D possibly TRBD2 on 5 matching bases. This TCR derives from a woman aged 40 to 49 with lung cancer. The CDR3 loop reads CASSNRDSYNEQFF. Here the CDR3 DNA reads TGTGCCAGCAGCAACCGGGACTCCTACAATGAGCAGTTCTTC.